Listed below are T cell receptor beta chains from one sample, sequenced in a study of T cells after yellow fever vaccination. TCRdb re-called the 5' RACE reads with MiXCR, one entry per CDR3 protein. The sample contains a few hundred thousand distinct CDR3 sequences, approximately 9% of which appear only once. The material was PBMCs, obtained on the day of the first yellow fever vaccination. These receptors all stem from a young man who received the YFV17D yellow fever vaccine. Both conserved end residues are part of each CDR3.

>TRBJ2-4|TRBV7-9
CASSSGVRQLAKNIQYF
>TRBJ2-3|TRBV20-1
CSAGEGGDTQYF
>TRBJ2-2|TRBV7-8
CASSLRGGTNTGELFF
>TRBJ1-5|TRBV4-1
CASSQEGGWNQPQHF
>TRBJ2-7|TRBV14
CASSPGGGLSYEQYF
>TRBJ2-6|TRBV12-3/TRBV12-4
CASGTLVDSGANVLTF
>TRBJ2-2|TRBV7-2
CASSFFNTGELFF
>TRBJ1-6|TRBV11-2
CASSDGRLKRNSPLHF
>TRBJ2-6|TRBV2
CASLPHGGVSGANVLTF
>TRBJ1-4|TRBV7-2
CASSRQSNEKLFF